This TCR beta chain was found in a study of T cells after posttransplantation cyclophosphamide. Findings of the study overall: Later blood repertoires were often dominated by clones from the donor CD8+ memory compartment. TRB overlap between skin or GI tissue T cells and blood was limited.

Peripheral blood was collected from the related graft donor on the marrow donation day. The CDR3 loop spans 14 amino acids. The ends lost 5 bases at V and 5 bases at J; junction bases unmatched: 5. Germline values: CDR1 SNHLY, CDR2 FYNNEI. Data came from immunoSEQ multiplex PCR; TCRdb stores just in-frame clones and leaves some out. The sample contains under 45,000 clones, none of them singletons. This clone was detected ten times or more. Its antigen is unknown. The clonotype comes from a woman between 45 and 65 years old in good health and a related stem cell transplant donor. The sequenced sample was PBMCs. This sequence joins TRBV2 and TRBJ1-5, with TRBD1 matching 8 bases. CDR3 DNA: TGTGCCAGCAGTTCCGGGACAGGCTATCAGCCCCAGCATTTT. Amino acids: CASSSGTGYQPQHF.